The clone carrying this T cell receptor (beta chain) is medium-sized by share. Its antigen is still unknown. Blood collection times were about day -28 and days 30, 100, 180 posttransplant. The source of the sample is a study of T cell clonotyping in hematopoietic cell transplantation. Overall study findings and caveats: After transplant, recipient diversity fell while pathologically expanded clonotypes grew through day 180. Higher Inverse Simpson Index values in graft donor and pretransplant recipient predicted broader posttransplant TCR diversity. CD4 and CD8 repertoire contributions could not be separated without sorting.

Profiling relied on immunoSEQ multiplex PCR, and the TCRdb table lists in-frame clones only, not all of them. Of 5,000 to 6,000 clones detected, 77% appear once; the ten largest clones hold 25% to 30%. Trimming took 0 bases from V and 2 from J; bases not matched to a gene: 6. In germline, CDR1 is SGHRS, CDR2 YFSETQ. The CDR3 covers 17 residues. The receptor was isolated from a male patient aged 50 or older who had an allogeneic stem cell transplant from an unrelated donor, so the T cells may come from the graft donor. Some clones in this sample may be carry-over from other donors' samples. The chain links TRBV5-1 to TRBJ2-1, with 9 bases fitting TRBD2. This specimen was PBMCs, taken 100 days after allogeneic stem cell transplant. CDR3 loop: CASSLAPLAGPYNEQFF. The CDR3 bases are TGCGCCAGCAGCTTGGCCCCCCTAGCGGGACCCTACAATGAGCAGTTCTTC.